These 25 T cell receptor beta chains came from one sample sequenced in a study of T cell changes during pregnancy in multiple sclerosis (dated by TCRdb to between 2017 and 2020). Libraries were constructed by the immunoSEQ multiplex PCR assay. In its TCRdb copy, this immuneACCESS table keeps in-frame sequences only and misses some clones. Where compared with another copy, unresolved V genes explain less than half of these, and the others have no known cause. The sample contains more than 30,000 clones, around 91% of them found a single time. The top ten hold around 0.62% of the sample. Material: CD4+ T cells from peripheral blood mononuclear cells, obtained in the third trimester of pregnancy. These receptors all come from a female donor in good health, enrolled as a control in a pregnancy study.

This clone came up a few times. The gene calls are TRBV9 and TRBJ1-4; D gene ambiguous. Per germline, CDR1 SGDLS and CDR2 YYNGEE. V shed 0 bases and J shed 4 bases, with 7 bases lying between them. The CDR3 loop spans 14 amino acids. CDR3 nucleotides: TGTGCCAGCAGCGTAGGGCATGGTAATGAAAAACTGTTTTTT. This translates into CASSVGHGNEKLFF.

V and J are TRBV15 and TRBJ2-7; D is possibly TRBD1 (6 bases). The V end was cut by 1 base, the J end by 3 bases, with 7 bases between. The CDR3 is 13 residues long. The germline CDR1 and CDR2 sequences are LNHNV and YYDKDF (reference sequence). The DNA for the CDR3 is TGTGCCACCAGCAGAGGGGGGCTCTACGAGCAGTACTTC. Its translation is CATSRGGLYEQYF.

V and J are TRBV4-1 and TRBJ2-7; 14 bases align to TRBD2. After removal of 4 bases from V and 6 bases from J, the junction contained 8 bases not matched to a gene. Germline V lookup: CDR1 MGHRA, CDR2 YSYEKL. The CDR3 is made up of 16 amino acids. The CDR3 sequence: CASSPTTGLAGGEQYF. CDR3 coding DNA: TGCGCCAGCAGCCCAACGACCGGACTAGCGGGGGGCGAGCAGTACTTC.

The J gene is TRBJ2-7, the V gene TRBV15; 9 bases are a match to TRBD1. Germline CDR1 is LNHNV and CDR2 is YYDKDF (reference sequence). This CDR3 has 13 residues. V shed 3 bases and J 3 bases; nucleotides not matched to a gene: 0. DNA for the CDR3: TGTGCCACCAGCAGGGACAGGGGCTACGAGCAGTACTTC. This gives the protein CATSRDRGYEQYF.

The rearrangement uses TRBV5-1 and TRBJ2-7; 10 bases line up with TRBD2. With 4 bases clipped from V and 2 bases from J, the junction kept 6 bases outside the gene matches. Germline V gives CDR1 SGHRS, CDR2 YFSETQ. CDR3 length: 15 residues. The CDR3 nucleotides are TGCGCCAGCAGCCCCCTAGCGGGAGTAACCTACGAGCAGTACTTC. Its translation is CASSPLAGVTYEQYF.

This clone is termed medium-sized. The junction departs from the called germline gene at one end, perhaps through a read error. The chain uses TRBV7-2 and TRBJ1-6; possibly TRBD1 for D (6 bases). Germline-derived CDR1 and CDR2 are SGHTA and FQGNSA. The CDR3 contains 16 residues. In nucleotides, the CDR3 is TGTGCCAGCAGGTTAGGGGGGGGCGAATATCAATCACCCCTCCACTTT. Encoded protein: CASRLGGGEYQSPLHF. Drawing the rest from reference TRBV7-2 and TRBJ1-6, the complete variable domain is GAGVSQSPSNKVTEKGKDVELRCDPISGHTALYWYRQSLGQGLEFLIYFQGNSAPDKSGLPSDRFSAERTGGSVSTLTIQRTQQEDSAVYLCASRLGGGEYQSPLHFGNGTRLTVT.

The chain joins TRBV5-4 to TRBJ2-2; unclear D gene. V lost 0 bases, J lost 4 bases, and 10 bases lay in between. In germline, CDR1 is SGHNT, CDR2 YYREEE (reference sequence). The CDR3 contains 15 residues. The CDR3 is CASSLVTYSTGELFF. CDR3 bases: TGTGCCAGCAGCTTGGTCACCTACTCCACCGGGGAGCTGTTTTTT.

The CDR3 region is CASSSKTGGAGANVLTF. The CDR3, as DNA: TGTGCCAGCAGCTCAAAAACAGGGGGCGCTGGGGCCAACGTCCTGACTTTC. The chain joins TRBV11-2 to TRBJ2-6; TRBD1 agrees at 9 bases. The CDR3 loop spans 17 amino acids. The germline V gene has CDR1 SGHAT and CDR2 FQNNGV. V lost 4 bases to trimming and J lost 2 bases; unmatched junction nucleotides: 6.

The chain combines TRBV10-2 with TRBJ1-6; no reliable D call. The CDR3 runs 14 residues. V lost 4 bases to trimming and J lost 9 bases, with 13 bases between them. Germline V lookup: CDR1 WSHSY, CDR2 SAAADI. The DNA of the CDR3 is TGCGCCAGCAGTGTGGGAAGTACTAGTTCACCCCTCCACTTT. Protein: CASSVGSTSSPLHF.

This clone was detected only once. The gene calls are TRBV6-6 and TRBJ1-1; 11 nucleotides match TRBD1. The V and J ends lost 5 bases and 7 bases, in that order; junction bases with no gene match: 6. Germline V CDR1 and CDR2: MNHNY, SVGAGI (reference sequence). The CDR3 has 14 residues. CDR3 residues: CASSPGTGGLEAFF. CDR3 DNA: TGTGCCAGCAGTCCCGGGACAGGGGGGCTTGAAGCTTTCTTT.

The V and J genes are TRBV14 and TRBJ2-1; D perhaps matches TRBD1 (6 bases). Germline V gene data show CDR1 as SGHDN and CDR2 as FVKESK. V gave up 1 base and J gave up 4 bases, with 14 bases separating them. The CDR3 is 16 amino acids. CDR3 sequence: CASSQVENREYNEQFF. The CDR3 DNA sequence: TGTGCCAGCAGCCAAGTAGAGAACAGGGAGTACAATGAGCAGTTCTTC.

The gene calls are TRBV6-1 and TRBJ1-5; D is undetermined. Germline V lookup: CDR1 MNHNS, CDR2 SASEGT. V was pared by 6 bases and J by 1 base, with 13 bases between. The CDR3 length is 15 residues. The CDR3 loop is CASSSTSPSNQPQHF. CDR3 nucleotide sequence: TGTGCCAGCAGCTCGACAAGCCCCAGCAATCAGCCCCAGCATTTT.

The table lists this clone with a few counts. One end of the junction varies from germline; a read error may be responsible. The chain is built from TRBV6-1 and TRBJ1-6; tentatively, D is TRBD1 (5 bases). This CDR3 is 12 amino acids long. CDR1 is MNHNS, CDR2 SASEGT, per germline. CDR3 protein: CASGEGRSPLHF. CDR3 coding DNA: TGTGCCAGCGGTGAGGGGCGCTCACCCCTCCACTTT.

This chain connects TRBV2 to TRBJ1-1; D perhaps matches TRBD1 (6 bases). The CDR3 covers 13 residues. From germline, CDR1 is SNHLY and CDR2 FYNNEI. V dropped 4 bases and J dropped 0 bases, with 6 bases sitting between them. CDR3 bases: TGTGCCAGCAGTGGGACAGTGAACACTGAAGCTTTCTTT. It codes for CASSGTVNTEAFF.

The rearrangement links TRBV2 to TRBJ1-1; 7 bases fit TRBD1. Germline lookup yields CDR1 SNHLY and CDR2 FYNNEI. The CDR3 has 14 residues. The junction had 9 bases not matched to a gene; V was cut back by 6 bases and J by 5 bases. CDR3 loop: CASRADREWTEAFF. The CDR3 nucleotides are TGTGCCAGCAGGGCCGACAGGGAATGGACTGAAGCTTTCTTT.

A word on this clone: This specimen includes other DNA sequences encoding the same CDR3. The chain carries TRBV15 and TRBJ2-7, with TRBD1 matching 7 bases. Germline assignment: CDR1 LNHNV and CDR2 YYDKDF (reference sequence). This CDR3 has 14 amino acids. The V gene end was trimmed by 4 bases and the J gene end by 7 bases; junction bases not matched to a gene: 10. The CDR3 here is CATSNDRVRHEQYF. The DNA for the CDR3 is TGTGCCACCAGCAATGACAGGGTTCGCCATGAGCAGTACTTC.

This clone was observed once. The V call is TRBV7-2, the J call TRBJ2-7, with 13 bases aligning to TRBD2. V lost 8 bases and J lost 2; bases outside the gene matches: 18. This CDR3 has 19 amino acids. Germline-derived CDR1 and CDR2 are SGHTA and FQGNSA. CDR3 DNA: TGTGCCAGCGGGGGCCGCAGGATGACTAGCGGGAGGCCAACCTACGAGCAGTACTTC. Protein sequence: CASGGRRMTSGRPTYEQYF.

This clone was observed a handful of times. The genes are TRBV9 and TRBJ2-5; TRBD1 agrees at 9 bases. There are 16 residues in the CDR3. V lost 5 bases to trimming and J lost 5 bases; unmatched junction nucleotides: 13. Germline assignment: CDR1 SGDLS and CDR2 YYNGEE. The CDR3 loop reads CASRRMDRGLWETQYF. CDR3 bases: TGTGCCAGCAGACGAATGGACAGGGGCCTGTGGGAGACCCAGTACTTC.

The rearrangement joins TRBV5-6 to TRBJ1-6, with 10 bases that match TRBD1. Looked up from germline, CDR1 is SGHDT and CDR2 is YYEEEE. V was pared by 4 bases and J by 2 bases, with 6 bases of the junction left unmatched. This CDR3 is 17 amino acids long. The CDR3 spells CASSPRTGGPYNSPLHF. The CDR3 bases are TGTGCCAGCAGCCCCCGGACAGGGGGACCCTATAATTCACCCCTCCACTTT.

The chain has TRBV27 and TRBJ1-2, with TRBD1 matching over 9 bases. CDR1 is MNHEY and CDR2 is SMNVEV in the germline V gene (reference sequence). J lost 8 bases, V lost 5 bases, and 12 bases had no gene match. This CDR3 is 15 amino acids long. The CDR3 DNA is TGTGCCAGCAGTACCCGACAGGGGGTGACTATGGGCTACACCTTC. Translated: CASSTRQGVTMGYTF.

The chain links TRBV2 to TRBJ1-5, with TRBD1 as a possible D gene (5 bases). This CDR3 spans 15 amino acids. The V gene's germline CDR1 is SNHLY and CDR2 FYNNEI. V gave up 6 bases and J gave up 0 bases, with 12 bases separating them. CDR3 coding DNA: TGTGCCAGCAGCGCACAGGTGGTTAGCAATCAGCCCCAGCATTTT. Its protein is CASSAQVVSNQPQHF.

This clone appeared once. The rearrangement uses TRBV19 and TRBJ2-5; TRBD2 aligns across 11 bases. The CDR3 totals 18 residues. The V and J ends lost 6 bases and 1 base, in that order; junction bases with no gene match: 13. CDR1 and CDR2 (germline): LNHDA, SQIVND (reference sequence). The CDR3 DNA reads TGTGCCAGTAGCCGAGGACTAGCGGGCTGGCCCCGCCAAGAGACCCAGTACTTC. Translating it yields CASSRGLAGWPRQETQYF.

This chain uses TRBV2 with TRBJ2-2, with D possibly TRBD2 on 6 matching bases. The CDR3 loop spans 15 amino acids. Per the germline V gene, CDR1 is SNHLY and CDR2 is FYNNEI. Trimming removed 7 bases from V and 6 bases from J, with 18 bases in between. DNA for the CDR3: TGTGCCAGCACCGAGAGTGCATCGGGAGCCGGGGAGCTGTTTTTT. Its protein product is CASTESASGAGELFF. The whole variable domain, remainder taken from reference TRBV2 and TRBJ2-2, is EPEVTQTPSHQVTQMGQEVILRCVPISNHLYFYWYRQILGQKVEFLVSFYNNEISEKSEIFDDQFSVERPDGSNFTLKIRSTKLEDSAMYFCASTESASGAGELFFGEGSRLTVL.

The chain has TRBV19 and TRBJ2-2; D unresolved. The CDR3 is made up of 13 amino acids. Germline V lookup: CDR1 LNHDA, CDR2 SQIVND (reference sequence). Trimming left V 5 bases short and J 5 bases short, with 9 bases between. CDR3 in amino acids: CASSVTRTGELFF. The CDR3 nucleotides are TGTGCCAGTAGTGTTACTCGGACCGGGGAGCTGTTTTTT.

The V and J genes are TRBV7-9 and TRBJ2-7, with 10 positions matching TRBD2. The V gene end was trimmed by 4 bases and the J gene end by 4 bases; junction bases not matched to a gene: 10. Germline-derived CDR1 and CDR2 are SEHNR and FQNEAQ (reference sequence). The CDR3 length is 16 residues. CDR3 amino acids: CASSSPRGLAMYEQYF. The DNA of the CDR3 is TGTGCCAGCAGCTCCCCCCGGGGACTAGCGATGTACGAGCAGTACTTC.